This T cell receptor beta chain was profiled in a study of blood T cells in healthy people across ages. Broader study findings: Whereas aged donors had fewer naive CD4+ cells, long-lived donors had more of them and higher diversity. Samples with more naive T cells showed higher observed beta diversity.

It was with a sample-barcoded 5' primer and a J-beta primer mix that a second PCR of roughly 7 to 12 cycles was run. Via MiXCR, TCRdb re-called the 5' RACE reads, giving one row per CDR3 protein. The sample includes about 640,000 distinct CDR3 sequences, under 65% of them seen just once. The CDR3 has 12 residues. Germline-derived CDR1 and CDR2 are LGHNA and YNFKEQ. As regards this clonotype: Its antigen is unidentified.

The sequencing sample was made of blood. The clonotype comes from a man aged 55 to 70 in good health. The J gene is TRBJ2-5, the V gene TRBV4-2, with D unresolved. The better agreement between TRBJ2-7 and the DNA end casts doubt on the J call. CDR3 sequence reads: CASSPRRDEQYF. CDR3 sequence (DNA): TGTGCCAGCAGCCCTCGTAGAGACGAGCAGTACTTC.